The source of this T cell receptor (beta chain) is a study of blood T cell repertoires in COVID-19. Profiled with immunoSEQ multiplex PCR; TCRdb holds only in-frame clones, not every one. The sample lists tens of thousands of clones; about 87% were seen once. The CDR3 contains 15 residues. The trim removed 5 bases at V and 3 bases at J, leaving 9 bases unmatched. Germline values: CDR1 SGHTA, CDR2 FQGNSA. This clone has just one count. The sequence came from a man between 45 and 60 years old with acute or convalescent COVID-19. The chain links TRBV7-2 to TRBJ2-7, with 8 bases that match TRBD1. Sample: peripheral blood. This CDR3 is CASSKTGTGNYEQYF. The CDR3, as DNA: TGTGCCAGCAGCAAGACCGGGACAGGTAACTACGAGCAGTACTTC.